This T cell receptor beta chain was documented in a study of T cell responses to AZD1222 COVID-19 vaccine. Study-level results: Spike-specific TCR depth and breadth grew after two AZD1222 doses. Reports say nearly half of spike-specific TCRs go after unmutated variant regions. Researchers report vaccine-associated CD4 TCRs spanning spike, with dominance at 160-218 and 743-854.

TCRdb keeps only in-frame clones here, not all; method: immunoSEQ multiplex PCR. The data contain some 110,000 clones, more than 75% of them seen just once; the ten biggest clones take up just over 3.5%. The sample holds one count of this clone. Antigen unknown. In germline, CDR1 is SQVTM, CDR2 ANQGSEA. The CDR3 is 14 residues long. V lost 3 bases and J lost 3, with 15 bases in between. This TCR was recovered from an adult who received the AZD1222 COVID-19 vaccine. Sequencing was performed on peripheral blood, taken 28 days after the second AZD1222 dose. The rearrangement uses TRBV29-1 and TRBJ2-7; the D gene could be TRBD1 or TRBD2 (5 bases each). The CDR3 protein is CSVDKLWGNYEQYF. CDR3 sequence (DNA): TGCAGCGTTGATAAGTTATGGGGGAACTACGAGCAGTACTTC.